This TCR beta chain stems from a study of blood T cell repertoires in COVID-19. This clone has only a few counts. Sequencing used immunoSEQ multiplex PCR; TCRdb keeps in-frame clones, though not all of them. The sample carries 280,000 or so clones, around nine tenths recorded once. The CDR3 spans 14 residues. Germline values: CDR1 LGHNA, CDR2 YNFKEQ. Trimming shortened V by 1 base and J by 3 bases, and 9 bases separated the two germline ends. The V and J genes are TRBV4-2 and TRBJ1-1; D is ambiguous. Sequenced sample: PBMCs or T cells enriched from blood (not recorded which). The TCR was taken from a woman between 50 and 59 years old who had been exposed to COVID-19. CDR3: CASSQGHTHTEAFF. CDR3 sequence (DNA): TGTGCCAGCAGCCAAGGACATACTCACACTGAAGCTTTCTTT.